One T cell receptor beta chain is described in this entry. The antigen is undetermined. Measured with immunoSEQ multiplex PCR; TCRdb has only the in-frame clones, and not every one. Here the sample spans 130,000 to 150,000 clones, about nine tenths being singletons. CDR1 and CDR2 from the germline V gene are LNHDA and SQIVND (reference sequence). This CDR3 has 15 amino acids. Trimming took off 1 base at V and 3 bases at J, with 13 bases between the two ends. This record comes from a study of cytomegalovirus exposure and HLA in healthy donors. Study-level results: Reports showed the classifier diagnosing cytomegalovirus status with high specificity and sensitivity.

J is TRBJ2-7 and V is TRBV19, with D possibly being TRBD1 (5 bases). The receptor's source is a man younger than 35 in good health and CMV-seronegative. Material: PBMCs. The CDR3: CASSIGTGQFYEQYF. In DNA, the CDR3 is TGTGCCAGTAGTATAGGAACTGGACAATTCTACGAGCAGTACTTC.